The table lists the clone carrying this T cell receptor beta chain with a few counts. Its specificity is not known. In germline, CDR1 is LNHDA, CDR2 SQIVND (reference sequence). Trimming left V 8 bases short and J 3 bases short, with 22 bases between. This CDR3 contains 16 residues. The data are from a study of T-cell memory formation after mild COVID-19. About the study: TCR clusters largely stayed donor specific. Study-wide results and limits: Researchers could not confirm that second-wave clones peaking on day 37 targeted SARS-CoV-2. Clones that got smaller from day 15 to 85 had even CD4/CD8, while clones growing later tipped toward CD4+.

TCRdb reanalysed the 5' RACE reads using MiXCR and keeps one entry per CDR3 protein. The table lists more than 300,000 distinct CDR3 sequences, around an eighth of them singletons. V gene TRBV19 combines with J gene TRBJ2-5; D assignment may be TRBD1 or TRBD2 (5 bases each). The clonotype was recovered from a man in his late teens or twenties who had mild COVID-19 (a few samples of this study predate the infection). Cell type and time point are not known. The sequencing input was PBMCs or a T cell subset sorted from them (not recorded which). The DNA for the CDR3 is TGTGCCAGTGGTGCAGGGACCGGTCTGATGAAAGAGACCCAGTACTTC. This translates into CASGAGTGLMKETQYF.